The present entry profiles one T cell receptor (beta chain) with its context. Its specificity is unknown. The CDR3 runs to 14 residues. The junction had 9 bases not matched to a gene; V was cut back by 3 bases and J by 10 bases. The germline V gene has CDR1 MRHNA and CDR2 SNTAGT. This sample stems from a study of OX40 agonist ivuxolimab in advanced cancers. Study background: Hepatocellular carcinoma, melanoma, renal cell or head and neck cancer affected the dose-escalation patients.

Sequencing was performed with immunoSEQ multiplex PCR; in TCRdb, only in-frame clones are kept and a portion is missing. Among fewer than 60,000 clones listed, over 60% were seen once. General observations from the study: Normalized T-cell clonal expansion was also low in some nonresponders. The study did not work out the antigen specificity of the expanded peripheral T cells.

The material was CD4+ or CD8+ T cells sorted from blood, obtained in a trial of the OX40 agonist ivuxolimab. V usage is TRBV6-4 and J usage is TRBJ2-1, with 7 bases aligning to TRBD2. This sequence was found in an adult with an advanced solid tumor such as melanoma, head and neck, liver or kidney cancer. The CDR3 DNA reads as TGTGCCAGCAGTGAAGTTGCGGGAGTCCTCGAGCAGTTCTTC. Amino acid sequence: CASSEVAGVLEQFF.